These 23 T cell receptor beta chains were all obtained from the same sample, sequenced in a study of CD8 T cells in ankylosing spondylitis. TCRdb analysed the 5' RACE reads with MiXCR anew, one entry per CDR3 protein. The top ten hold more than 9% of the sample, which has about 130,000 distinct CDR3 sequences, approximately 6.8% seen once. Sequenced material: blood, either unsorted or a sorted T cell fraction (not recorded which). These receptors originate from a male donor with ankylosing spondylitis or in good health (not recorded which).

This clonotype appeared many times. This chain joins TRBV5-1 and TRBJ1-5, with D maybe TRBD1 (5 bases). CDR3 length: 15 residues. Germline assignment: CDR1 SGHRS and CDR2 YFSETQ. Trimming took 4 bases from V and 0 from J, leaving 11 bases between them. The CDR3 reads CASSEGRSSNQPQHF. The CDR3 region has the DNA TGCGCCAGCAGCGAGGGACGGAGTAGCAATCAGCCCCAGCATTTT.

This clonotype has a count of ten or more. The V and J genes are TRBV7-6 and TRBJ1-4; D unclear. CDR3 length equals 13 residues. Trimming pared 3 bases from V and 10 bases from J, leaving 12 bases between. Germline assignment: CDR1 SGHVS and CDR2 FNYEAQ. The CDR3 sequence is CASSFDLLGKLFF. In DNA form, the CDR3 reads TGTGCCAGCAGCTTCGATCTCTTGGGAAAACTGTTTTTT.

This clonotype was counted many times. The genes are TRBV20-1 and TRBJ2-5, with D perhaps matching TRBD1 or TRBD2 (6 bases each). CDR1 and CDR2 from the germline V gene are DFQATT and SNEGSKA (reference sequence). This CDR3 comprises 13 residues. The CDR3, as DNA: TGCAGCGCCAGGACGGGGGCACAAGAGACCCAGTACTTC. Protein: CSARTGAQETQYF.

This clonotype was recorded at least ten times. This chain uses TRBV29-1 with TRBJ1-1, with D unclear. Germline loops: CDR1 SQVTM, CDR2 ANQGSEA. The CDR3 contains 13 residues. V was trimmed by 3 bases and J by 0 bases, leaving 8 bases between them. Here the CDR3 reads CSVDHGLNTEAFF. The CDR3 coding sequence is TGCAGCGTTGACCATGGGTTGAACACTGAAGCTTTCTTT.

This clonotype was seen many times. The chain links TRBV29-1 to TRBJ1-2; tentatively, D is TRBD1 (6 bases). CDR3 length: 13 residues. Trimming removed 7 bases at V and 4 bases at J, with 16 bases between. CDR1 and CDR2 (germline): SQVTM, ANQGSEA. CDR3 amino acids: CSAMHGQSYGYTF. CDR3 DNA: TGCAGCGCCATGCATGGACAGAGCTATGGCTACACCTTC.

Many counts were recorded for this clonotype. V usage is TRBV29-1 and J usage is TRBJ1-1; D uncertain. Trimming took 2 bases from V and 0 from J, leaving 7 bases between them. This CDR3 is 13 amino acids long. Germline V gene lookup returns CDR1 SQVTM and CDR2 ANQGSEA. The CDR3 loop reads CSVEHRMNTEAFF. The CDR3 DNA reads TGCAGCGTTGAACACAGAATGAACACTGAAGCTTTCTTT.

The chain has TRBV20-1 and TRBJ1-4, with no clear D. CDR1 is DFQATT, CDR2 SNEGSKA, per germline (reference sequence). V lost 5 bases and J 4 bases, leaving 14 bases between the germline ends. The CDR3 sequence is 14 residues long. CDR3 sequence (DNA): TGCAGTGCTGCCTCAGGCTCCGGTAATGAAAAACTGTTTTTT. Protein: CSAASGSGNEKLFF.

The DNA for the CDR3 is TGCAGTGCGAGGACAGGGGGCACGGACACTGAAGCTTTCTTT. Its protein is CSARTGGTDTEAFF. The rearrangement joins TRBV20-1 to TRBJ1-1, with 11 bases aligning to TRBD1. Germline CDR1 and CDR2: DFQATT and SNEGSKA (reference sequence). The CDR3 has 14 amino acids. Trimming took 6 bases from V and 3 from J; bases not matched to a gene: 6.

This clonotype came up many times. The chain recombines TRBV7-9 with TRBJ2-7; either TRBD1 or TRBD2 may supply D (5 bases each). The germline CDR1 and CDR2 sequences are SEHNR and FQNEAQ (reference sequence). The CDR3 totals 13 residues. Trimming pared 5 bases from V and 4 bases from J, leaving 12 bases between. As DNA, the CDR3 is TGTGCCAGCAGCGGGGACCAAAATTACGAGCAGTACTTC. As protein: CASSGDQNYEQYF. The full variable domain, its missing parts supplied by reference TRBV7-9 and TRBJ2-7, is DTGVSQNPRHKITKRGQNVTFRCDPISEHNRLYWYRQTLGQGPEFLTYFQNEAQLEKSRLLSDRFSAERPKGSFSTLEIQRTEQGDSAMYLCASSGDQNYEQYFGPGTRLTVT.

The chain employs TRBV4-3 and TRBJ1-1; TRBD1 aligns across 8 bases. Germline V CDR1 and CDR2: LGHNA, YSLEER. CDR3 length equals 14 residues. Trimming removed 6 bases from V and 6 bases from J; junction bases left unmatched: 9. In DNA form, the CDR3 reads TGCGCCAGCAGGCGCGACAGGGGTGTCTCTGAAGCTTTCTTT. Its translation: CASRRDRGVSEAFF.

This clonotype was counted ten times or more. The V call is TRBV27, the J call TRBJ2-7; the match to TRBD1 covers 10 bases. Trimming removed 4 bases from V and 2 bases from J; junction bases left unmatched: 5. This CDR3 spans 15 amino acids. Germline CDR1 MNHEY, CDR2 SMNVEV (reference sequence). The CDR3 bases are TGTGCCAGCAGTTACAGACAGGGGGCCCCCTACGAGCAGTACTTC. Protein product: CASSYRQGAPYEQYF.

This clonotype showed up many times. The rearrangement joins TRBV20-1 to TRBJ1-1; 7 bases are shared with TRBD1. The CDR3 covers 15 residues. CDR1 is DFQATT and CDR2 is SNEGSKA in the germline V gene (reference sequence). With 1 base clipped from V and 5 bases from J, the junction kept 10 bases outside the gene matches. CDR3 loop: CSARGGNRGRTEAFF. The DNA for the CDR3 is TGCAGTGCTAGAGGCGGAAACAGGGGTAGAACTGAAGCTTTCTTT.

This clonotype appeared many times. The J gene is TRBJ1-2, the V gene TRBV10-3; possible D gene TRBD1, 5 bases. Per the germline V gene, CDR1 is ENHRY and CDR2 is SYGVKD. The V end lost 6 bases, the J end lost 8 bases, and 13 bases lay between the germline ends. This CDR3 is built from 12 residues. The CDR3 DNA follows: TGTGCCATCAGATCACCAGGGTCCGGCTACACCTTC. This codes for CAIRSPGSGYTF.

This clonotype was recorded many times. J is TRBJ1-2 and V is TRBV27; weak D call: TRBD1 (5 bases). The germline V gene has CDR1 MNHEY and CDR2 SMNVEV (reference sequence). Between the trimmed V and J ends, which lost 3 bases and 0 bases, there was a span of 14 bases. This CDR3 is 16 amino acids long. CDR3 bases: TGTGCCAGCAGTTTCGAGGGACGTGGATCTAACTATGGCTACACCTTC. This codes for CASSFEGRGSNYGYTF.

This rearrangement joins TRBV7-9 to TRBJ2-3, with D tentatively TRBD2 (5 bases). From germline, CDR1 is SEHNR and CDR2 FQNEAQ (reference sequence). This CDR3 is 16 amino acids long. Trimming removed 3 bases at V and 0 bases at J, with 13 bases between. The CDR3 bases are TGTGCCAGCAGCTTTGGCAGATCGGGGAGCACAGATACGCAGTATTTT. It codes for CASSFGRSGSTDTQYF. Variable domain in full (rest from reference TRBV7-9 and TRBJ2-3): DTGVSQNPRHKITKRGQNVTFRCDPISEHNRLYWYRQTLGQGPEFLTYFQNEAQLEKSRLLSDRFSAERPKGSFSTLEIQRTEQGDSAMYLCASSFGRSGSTDTQYFGPGTRLTVL.

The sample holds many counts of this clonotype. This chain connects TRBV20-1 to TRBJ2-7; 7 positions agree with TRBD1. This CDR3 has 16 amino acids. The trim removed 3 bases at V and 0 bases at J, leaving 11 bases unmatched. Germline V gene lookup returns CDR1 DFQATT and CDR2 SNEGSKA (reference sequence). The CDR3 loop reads CSARRLDRTYSYEQYF. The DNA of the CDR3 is TGCAGTGCTAGGCGATTGGACAGGACCTACTCCTACGAGCAGTACTTC.

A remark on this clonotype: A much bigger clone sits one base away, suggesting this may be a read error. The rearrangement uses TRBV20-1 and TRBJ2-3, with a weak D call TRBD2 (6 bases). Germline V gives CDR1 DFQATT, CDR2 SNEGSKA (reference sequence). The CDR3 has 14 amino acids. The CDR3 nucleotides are TGCAGTGCCTCGCCCGGGGGTTTGAAAGATACGCTGTATTTT. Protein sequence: CSASPGGLKDTLYF.

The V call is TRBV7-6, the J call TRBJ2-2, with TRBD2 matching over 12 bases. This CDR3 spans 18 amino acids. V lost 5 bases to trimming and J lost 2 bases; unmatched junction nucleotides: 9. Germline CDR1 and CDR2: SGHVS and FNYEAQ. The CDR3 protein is CASSPEASGGGNTGELFF. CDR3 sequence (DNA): TGTGCCAGCAGCCCAGAGGCTAGCGGGGGGGGCAACACCGGGGAGCTGTTTTTT.

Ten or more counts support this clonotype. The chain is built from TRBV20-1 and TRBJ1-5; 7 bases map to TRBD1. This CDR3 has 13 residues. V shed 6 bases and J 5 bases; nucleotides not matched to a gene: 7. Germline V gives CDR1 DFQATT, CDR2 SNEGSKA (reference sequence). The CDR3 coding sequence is TGCAGTGCACCCCAGGGGGTAGATCAGCCCCAGCATTTT. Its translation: CSAPQGVDQPQHF.

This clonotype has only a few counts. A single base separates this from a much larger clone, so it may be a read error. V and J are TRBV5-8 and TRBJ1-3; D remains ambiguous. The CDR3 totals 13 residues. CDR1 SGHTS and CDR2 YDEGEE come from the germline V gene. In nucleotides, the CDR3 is TGTGCCAGCAGCTTGAATGGAGGAAACGCCATATATTTT. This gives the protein CASSLNGGNAIYF.

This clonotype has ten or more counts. CDR3 region: CASSPQDGTEQFF. The CDR3 DNA reads as TGTGCCAGCTCACCACAGGATGGTACTGAGCAGTTCTTC. The chain uses TRBV18 and TRBJ2-1; no clear D. The CDR3 sequence is 13 residues long. V gave up 1 base and J gave up 9 bases, with 10 bases separating them. CDR1 KGHSH and CDR2 LQKENI come from the germline V gene. The full variable domain, rest sourced from reference TRBV18 and TRBJ2-1, is NAGVMQNPRHLVRRRGQEARLRCSPMKGHSHVYWYRQLPEEGLKFMVYLQKENIIDESGMPKERFSAEFPKEGPSILRIQQVVRGDSAAYFCASSPQDGTEQFFGPGTRLTVL.

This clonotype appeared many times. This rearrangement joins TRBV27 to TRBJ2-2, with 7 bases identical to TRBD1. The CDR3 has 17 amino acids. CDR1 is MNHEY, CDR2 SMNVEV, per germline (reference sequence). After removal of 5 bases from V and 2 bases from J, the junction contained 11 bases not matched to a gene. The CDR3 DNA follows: TGTGCCAGCAGTCACTCTATCGGGACAGCAAACACCGGGGAGCTGTTTTTT. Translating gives CASSHSIGTANTGELFF.

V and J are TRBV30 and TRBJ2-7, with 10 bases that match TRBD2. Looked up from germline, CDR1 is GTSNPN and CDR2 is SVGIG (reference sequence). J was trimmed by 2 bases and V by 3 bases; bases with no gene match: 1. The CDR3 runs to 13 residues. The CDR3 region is CAWSSGGAYEQYF. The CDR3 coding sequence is TGTGCCTGGAGCAGCGGGGGGGCCTACGAGCAGTACTTC.